What follows describes a single TCR beta chain. These data come from a study of blood T cell repertoires in COVID-19. The CDR3 loop spans 12 amino acids. V lost 1 base and J lost 8, with 8 bases in between. Clones were sequenced by immunoSEQ multiplex PCR, and TCRdb holds only the in-frame ones, with some missing. The sample consists of tens of thousands of clones, about 88% of them appearing once. The specimen sequenced was peripheral blood. The rearrangement uses TRBV12-3 or TRBV12-4 and TRBJ1-2, with D possibly matching TRBD1 (6 bases). This TCR was sampled from a woman aged 55-70 years with active COVID-19. This CDR3 reads CASSLDREGYTF. CDR3 bases: TGTGCCAGCAGTTTAGACAGGGAAGGCTACACCTTC.